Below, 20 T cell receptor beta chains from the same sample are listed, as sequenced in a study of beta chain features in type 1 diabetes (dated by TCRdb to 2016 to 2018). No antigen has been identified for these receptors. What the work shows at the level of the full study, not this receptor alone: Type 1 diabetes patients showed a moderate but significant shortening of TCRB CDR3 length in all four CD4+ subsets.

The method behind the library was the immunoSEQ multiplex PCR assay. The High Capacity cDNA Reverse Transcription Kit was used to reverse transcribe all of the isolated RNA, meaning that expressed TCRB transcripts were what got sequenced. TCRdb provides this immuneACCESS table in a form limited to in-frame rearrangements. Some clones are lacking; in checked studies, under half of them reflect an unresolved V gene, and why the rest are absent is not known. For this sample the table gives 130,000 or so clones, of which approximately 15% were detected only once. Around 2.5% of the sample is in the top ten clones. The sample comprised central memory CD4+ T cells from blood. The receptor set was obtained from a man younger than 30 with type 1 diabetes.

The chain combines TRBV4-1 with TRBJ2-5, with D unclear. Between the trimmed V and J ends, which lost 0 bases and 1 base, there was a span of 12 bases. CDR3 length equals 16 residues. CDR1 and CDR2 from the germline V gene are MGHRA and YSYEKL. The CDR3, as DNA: TGCGCCAGCAGCCAAGATTCCTTATCTACCCAAGAGACCCAGTACTTC. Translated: CASSQDSLSTQETQYF.

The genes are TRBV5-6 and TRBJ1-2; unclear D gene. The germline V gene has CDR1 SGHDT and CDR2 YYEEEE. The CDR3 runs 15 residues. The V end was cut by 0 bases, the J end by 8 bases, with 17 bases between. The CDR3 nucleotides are TGTGCCAGCAGCTTGGGGGCCGCAGCTTTCGGAGGCTACACCTTC. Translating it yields CASSLGAAAFGGYTF. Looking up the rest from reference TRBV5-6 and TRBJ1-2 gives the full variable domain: DAGVTQSPTHLIKTRGQQVTLRCSPKSGHDTVSWYQQALGQGPQFIFQYYEEEERQRGNFPDRFSGHQFPNYSSELNVNALLLGDSALYLCASSLGAAAFGGYTFGSGTRLTVV.

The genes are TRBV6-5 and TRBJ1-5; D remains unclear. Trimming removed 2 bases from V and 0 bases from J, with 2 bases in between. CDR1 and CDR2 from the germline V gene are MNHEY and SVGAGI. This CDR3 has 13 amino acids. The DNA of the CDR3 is TGTGCCAGCAGTTACGATAGCAATCAGCCCCAGCATTTT. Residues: CASSYDSNQPQHF.

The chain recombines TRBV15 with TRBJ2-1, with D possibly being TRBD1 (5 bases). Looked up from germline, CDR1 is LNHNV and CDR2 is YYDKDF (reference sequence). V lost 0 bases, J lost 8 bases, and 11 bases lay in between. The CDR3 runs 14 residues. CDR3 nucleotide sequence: TGTGCCACCAGCAGAGATCTTGAGACAGATGAGCAGTTCTTC. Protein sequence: CATSRDLETDEQFF.

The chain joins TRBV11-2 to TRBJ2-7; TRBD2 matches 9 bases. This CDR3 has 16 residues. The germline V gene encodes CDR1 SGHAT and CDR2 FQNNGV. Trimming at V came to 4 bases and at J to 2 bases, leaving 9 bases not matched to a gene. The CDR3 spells CASSSVETSGTYEQYF. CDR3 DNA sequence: TGTGCCAGCAGCTCAGTGGAGACTAGCGGAACCTACGAGCAGTACTTC.

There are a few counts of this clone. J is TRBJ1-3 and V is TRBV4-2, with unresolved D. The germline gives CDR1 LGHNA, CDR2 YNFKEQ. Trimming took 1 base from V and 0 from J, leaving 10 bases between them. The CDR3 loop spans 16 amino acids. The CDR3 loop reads CASSQVSPSSGNTIYF. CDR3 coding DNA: TGTGCCAGCAGCCAAGTGAGTCCTAGCTCTGGAAACACCATATATTTT.

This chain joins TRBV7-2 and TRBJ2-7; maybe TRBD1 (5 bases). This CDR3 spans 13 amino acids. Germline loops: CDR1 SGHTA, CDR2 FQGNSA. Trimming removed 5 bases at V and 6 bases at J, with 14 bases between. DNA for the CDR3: TGTGCCAGCAGCCCGGACACGGGCGGCGAGCAGTACTTC. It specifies CASSPDTGGEQYF.

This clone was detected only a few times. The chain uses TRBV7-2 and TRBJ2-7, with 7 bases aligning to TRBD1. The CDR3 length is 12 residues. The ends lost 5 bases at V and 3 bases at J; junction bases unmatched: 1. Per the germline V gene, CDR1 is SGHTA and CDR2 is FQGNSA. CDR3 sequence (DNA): TGTGCCAGCAGCAGACAGGGCTACGAGCAGTACTTC. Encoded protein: CASSRQGYEQYF.

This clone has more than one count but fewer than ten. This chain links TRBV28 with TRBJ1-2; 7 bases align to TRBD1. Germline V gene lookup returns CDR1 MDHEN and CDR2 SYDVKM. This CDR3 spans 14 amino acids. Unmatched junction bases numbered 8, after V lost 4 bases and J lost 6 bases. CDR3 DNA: TGTGCCAGCAGTTCCACAGGGGATCTGGATGGCTACACCTTC. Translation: CASSSTGDLDGYTF.

The CDR3 region is CASSQTSGSYEQYF. Here the CDR3 DNA reads TGTGCCAGCAGCCAAACTAGCGGTTCCTACGAGCAGTACTTC. This rearrangement joins TRBV4-2 to TRBJ2-7; TRBD2 agrees at 8 bases. After removal of 2 bases from V and 1 base from J, the junction contained 1 base not matched to a gene. Germline V lookup: CDR1 LGHNA, CDR2 YNFKEQ. The CDR3 totals 14 residues.

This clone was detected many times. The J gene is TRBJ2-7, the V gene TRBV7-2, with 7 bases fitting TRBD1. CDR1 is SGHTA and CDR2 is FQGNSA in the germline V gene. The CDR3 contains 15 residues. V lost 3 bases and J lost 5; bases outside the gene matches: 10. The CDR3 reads CASSFPGTAKNEQYF. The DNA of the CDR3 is TGTGCCAGCAGCTTTCCCGGGACAGCTAAAAACGAGCAGTACTTC.

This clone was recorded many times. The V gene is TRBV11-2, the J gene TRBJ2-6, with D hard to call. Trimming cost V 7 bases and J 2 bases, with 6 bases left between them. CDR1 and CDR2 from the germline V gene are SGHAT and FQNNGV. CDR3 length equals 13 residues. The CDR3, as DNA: TGTGCCAGCAAGTTCACTGGGGCCAACGTCCTGACTTTC. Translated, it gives CASKFTGANVLTF.

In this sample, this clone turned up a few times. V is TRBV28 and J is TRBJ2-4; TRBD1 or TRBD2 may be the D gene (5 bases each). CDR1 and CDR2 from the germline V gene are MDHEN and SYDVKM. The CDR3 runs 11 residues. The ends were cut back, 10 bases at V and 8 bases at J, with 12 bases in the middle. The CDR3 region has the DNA TGTGCCACCGGAAGAGGGGACATTCAGTACTTC. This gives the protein CATGRGDIQYF.

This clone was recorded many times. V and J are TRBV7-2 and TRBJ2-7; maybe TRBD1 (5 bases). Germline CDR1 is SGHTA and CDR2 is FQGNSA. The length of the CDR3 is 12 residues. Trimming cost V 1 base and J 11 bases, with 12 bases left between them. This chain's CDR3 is CASSLDRQGEYF. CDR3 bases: TGTGCCAGCAGCTTAGACAGGCAAGGGGAGTACTTC. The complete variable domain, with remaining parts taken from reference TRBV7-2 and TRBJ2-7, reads GAGVSQSPSNKVTEKGKDVELRCDPISGHTALYWYRQSLGQGLEFLIYFQGNSAPDKSGLPSDRFSAERTGGSVSTLTIQRTQQEDSAVYLCASSLDRQGEYFGPGTRLTVT.

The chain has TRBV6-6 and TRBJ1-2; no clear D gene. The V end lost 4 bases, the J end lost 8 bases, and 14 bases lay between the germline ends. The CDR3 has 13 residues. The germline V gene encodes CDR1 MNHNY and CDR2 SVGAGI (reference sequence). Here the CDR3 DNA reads TGTGCCAGCAGTTCCGCATGGGAAGGCGGCTACACCTTC. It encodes CASSSAWEGGYTF.

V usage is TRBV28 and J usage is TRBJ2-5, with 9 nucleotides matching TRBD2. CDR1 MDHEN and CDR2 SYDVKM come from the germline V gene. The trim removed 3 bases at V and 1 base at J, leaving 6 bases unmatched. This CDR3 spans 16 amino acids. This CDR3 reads CASSFERGAFQETQYF. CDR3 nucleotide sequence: TGTGCCAGCAGTTTTGAGCGGGGGGCCTTCCAAGAGACCCAGTACTTC.

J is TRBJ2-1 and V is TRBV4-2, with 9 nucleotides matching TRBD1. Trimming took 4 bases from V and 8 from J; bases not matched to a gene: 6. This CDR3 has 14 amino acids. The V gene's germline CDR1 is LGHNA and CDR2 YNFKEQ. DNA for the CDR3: TGTGCCAGCAGCCGGGACAGGGCAGGAGATGAGCAGTTCTTC. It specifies CASSRDRAGDEQFF.

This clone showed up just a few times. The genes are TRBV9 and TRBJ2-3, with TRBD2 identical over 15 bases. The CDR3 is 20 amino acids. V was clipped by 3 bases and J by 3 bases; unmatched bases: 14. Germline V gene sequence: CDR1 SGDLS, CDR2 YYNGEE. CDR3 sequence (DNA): TGTGCCAGCAGCGCCCCCCGGACTAGCGGGGGGGCCTCTGCAACAGATACGCAGTATTTT. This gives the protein CASSAPRTSGGASATDTQYF.

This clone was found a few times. This CDR3 reads CAWTRTGPGDGYTF. As DNA, the CDR3 is TGTGCCTGGACCCGGACAGGCCCTGGGGATGGCTACACCTTC. J is TRBJ1-2 and V is TRBV30; 7 nucleotides line up with TRBD1. The CDR3 has 14 amino acids. Germline V gives CDR1 GTSNPN, CDR2 SVGIG (reference sequence). V was pared by 4 bases and J by 6 bases, with 11 bases of the junction left unmatched.

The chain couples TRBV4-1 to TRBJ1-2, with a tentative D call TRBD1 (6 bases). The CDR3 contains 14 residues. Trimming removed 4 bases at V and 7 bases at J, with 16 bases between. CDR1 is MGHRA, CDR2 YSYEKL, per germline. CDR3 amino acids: CASSPQRGSGGYTF. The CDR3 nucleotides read TGCGCCAGCAGCCCCCAAAGGGGGTCCGGTGGCTACACCTTC.